The count of the clone carrying this TCR beta chain is one. The sample comes from a study of shared clonotypes between healthy human individuals. CDR1 is MDHEN and CDR2 is SYDVKM in the germline V gene. Trimming took 3 bases from V and 3 from J, leaving 14 bases between them. The CDR3 covers 15 residues. Using 200 ng DNA, 30,000 to 35,000 T cell genomes, the sorted-subset replicate PCRs were run. Sequencing was performed with immunoSEQ multiplex PCR; in TCRdb, only in-frame clones are kept and a portion is missing. The sample carries 550,000 to 600,000 clones, roughly 98% recorded once. CD45RO-negative, CCR7-positively selected cells formed the naive CD8 fraction, excluding terminally differentiated effector memory CD45RA+ cells.

The gene calls are TRBV28 and TRBJ2-5; D gene uncertain. Source material: naive CD8+ T cells sorted from blood. This sequence was found in a man aged 25-45 years in good health. CDR3 DNA sequence: TGTGCCAGCAGTTTCCCCGACGACTTGGAAGAGACCCAGTACTTC. This codes for CASSFPDDLEETQYF.